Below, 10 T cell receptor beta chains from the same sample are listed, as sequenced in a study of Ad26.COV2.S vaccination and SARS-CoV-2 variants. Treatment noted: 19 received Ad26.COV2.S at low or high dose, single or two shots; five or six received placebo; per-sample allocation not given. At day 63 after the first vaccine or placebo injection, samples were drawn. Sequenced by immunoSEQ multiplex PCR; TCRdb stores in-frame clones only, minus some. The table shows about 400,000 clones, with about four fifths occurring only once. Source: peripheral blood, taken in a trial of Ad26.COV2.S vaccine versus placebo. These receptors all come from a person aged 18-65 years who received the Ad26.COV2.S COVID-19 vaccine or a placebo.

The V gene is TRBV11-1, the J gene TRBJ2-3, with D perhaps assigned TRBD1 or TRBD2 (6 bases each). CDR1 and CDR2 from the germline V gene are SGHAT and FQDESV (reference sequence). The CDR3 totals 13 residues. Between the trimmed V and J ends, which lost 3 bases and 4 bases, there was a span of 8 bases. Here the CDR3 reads CASSLGGPDTQYF. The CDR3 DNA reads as TGTGCCAGCAGCTTGGGGGGCCCAGATACGCAGTATTTT.

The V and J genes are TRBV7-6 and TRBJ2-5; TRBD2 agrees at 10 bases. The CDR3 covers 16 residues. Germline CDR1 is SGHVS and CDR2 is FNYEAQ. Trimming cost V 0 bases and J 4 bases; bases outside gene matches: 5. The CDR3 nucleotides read TGTGCCAGCAGCTTAGCGATCGCTAGCGGGGGAGAGACCCAGTACTTC. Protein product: CASSLAIASGGETQYF. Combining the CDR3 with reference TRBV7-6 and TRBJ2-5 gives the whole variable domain GAGVSQSPRYKVTKRGQDVALRCDPISGHVSLYWYRQALGQGPEFLTYFNYEAQQDKSGLPNDRFSAERPEGSISTLTIQRTEQRDSAMYRCASSLAIASGGETQYFGPGTRLLVL.

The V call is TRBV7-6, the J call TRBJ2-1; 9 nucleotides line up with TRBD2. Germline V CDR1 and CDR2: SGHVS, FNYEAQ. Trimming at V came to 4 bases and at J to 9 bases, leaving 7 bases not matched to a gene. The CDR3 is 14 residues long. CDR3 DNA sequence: TGTGCCAGCAGCTCTATAGCGGGAGACGTTGAGCAGTTCTTC. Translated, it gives CASSSIAGDVEQFF.

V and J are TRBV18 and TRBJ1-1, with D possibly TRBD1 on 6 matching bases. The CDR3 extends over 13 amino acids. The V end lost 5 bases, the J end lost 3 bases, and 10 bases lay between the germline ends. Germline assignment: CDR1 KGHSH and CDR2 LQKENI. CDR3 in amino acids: CASSTTGYTEAFF. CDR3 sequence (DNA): TGTGCCAGCTCAACCACAGGGTACACTGAAGCTTTCTTT. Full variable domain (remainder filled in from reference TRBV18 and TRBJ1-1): NAGVMQNPRHLVRRRGQEARLRCSPMKGHSHVYWYRQLPEEGLKFMVYLQKENIIDESGMPKERFSAEFPKEGPSILRIQQVVRGDSAAYFCASSTTGYTEAFFGQGTRLTVV.

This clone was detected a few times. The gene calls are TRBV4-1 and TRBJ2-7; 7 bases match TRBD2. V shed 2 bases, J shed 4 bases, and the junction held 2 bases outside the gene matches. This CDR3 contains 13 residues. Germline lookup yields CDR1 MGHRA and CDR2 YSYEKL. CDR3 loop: CASSQREEYEQYF. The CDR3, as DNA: TGCGCCAGCAGCCAACGGGAGGAATACGAGCAGTACTTC.

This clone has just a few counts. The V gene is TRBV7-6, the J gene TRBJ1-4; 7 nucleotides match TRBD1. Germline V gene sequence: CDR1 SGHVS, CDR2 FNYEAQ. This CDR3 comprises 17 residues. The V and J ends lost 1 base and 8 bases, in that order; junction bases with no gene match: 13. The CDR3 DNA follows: TGTGCCAGCAGCTTAGGGTTCATAGAGGGGGCGCGCGAAAAACTGTTTTTT. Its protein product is CASSLGFIEGAREKLFF.

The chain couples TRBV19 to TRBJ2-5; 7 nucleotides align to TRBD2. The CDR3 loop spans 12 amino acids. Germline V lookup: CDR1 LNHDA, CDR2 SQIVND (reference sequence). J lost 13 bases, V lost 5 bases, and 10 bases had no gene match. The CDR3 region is CASSQLAGPPYF. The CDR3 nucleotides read TGTGCCAGTAGTCAGTTAGCGGGCCCCCCGTACTTC. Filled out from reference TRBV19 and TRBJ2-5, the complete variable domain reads DGGITQSPKYLFRKEGQNVTLSCEQNLNHDAMYWYRQDPGQGLRLIYYSQIVNDFQKGDIAEGYSVSREKKESFPLTVTSAQKNPTAFYLCASSQLAGPPYFGPGTRLLVL.

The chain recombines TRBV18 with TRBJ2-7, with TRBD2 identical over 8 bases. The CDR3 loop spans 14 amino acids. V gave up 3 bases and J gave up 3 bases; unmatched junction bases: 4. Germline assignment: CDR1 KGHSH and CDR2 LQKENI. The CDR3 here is CASSPGRGGYEQYF. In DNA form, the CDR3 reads TGTGCCAGCTCACCGGGCCGGGGGGGCTACGAGCAGTACTTC. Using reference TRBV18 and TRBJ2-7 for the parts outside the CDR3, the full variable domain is NAGVMQNPRHLVRRRGQEARLRCSPMKGHSHVYWYRQLPEEGLKFMVYLQKENIIDESGMPKERFSAEFPKEGPSILRIQQVVRGDSAAYFCASSPGRGGYEQYFGPGTRLTVT.

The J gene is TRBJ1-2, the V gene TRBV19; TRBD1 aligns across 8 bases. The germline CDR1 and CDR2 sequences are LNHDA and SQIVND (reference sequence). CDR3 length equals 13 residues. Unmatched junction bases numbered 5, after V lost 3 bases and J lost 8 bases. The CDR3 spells CASSISDRDGYTF. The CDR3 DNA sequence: TGTGCCAGTAGTATCTCGGACAGGGACGGCTACACCTTC.

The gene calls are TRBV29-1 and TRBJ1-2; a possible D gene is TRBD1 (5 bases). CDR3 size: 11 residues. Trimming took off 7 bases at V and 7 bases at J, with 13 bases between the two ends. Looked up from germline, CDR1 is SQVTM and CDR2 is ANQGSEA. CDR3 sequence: CSARGVSGYTF. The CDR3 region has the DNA TGCAGCGCTCGGGGGGTGAGTGGCTACACCTTC. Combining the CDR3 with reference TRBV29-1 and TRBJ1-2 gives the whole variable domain SAVISQKPSRDICQRGTSLTIQCQVDSQVTMMFWYRQQPGQSLTLIATANQGSEATYESGFVIDKFPISRPNLTFSTLTVSNMSPEDSSIYLCSARGVSGYTFGSGTRLTVV.